This TCR beta chain was captured in a study of CD8 T cells in Susac syndrome. The study's findings and limits: The CD4+ T cell repertoires of Susac syndrome were found to show no clonal expansion.

Random hexamers were used to reverse transcribe an amount of about 0.5 to 1 ug RNA. Across 54 Vbeta and 13 Jbeta, TCR beta CDR3 was amplified with immunoSEQ multiplex PCR. TCRdb itself ran the immunoSEQ multiplex PCR reads through MiXCR, one entry per CDR3 protein. Of over 150,000 distinct CDR3 sequences in the sample, just under 95% were seen once. The CDR3 is 14 residues long. Deletions cut 8 bases from V and 6 bases from J, with 21 bases between. The germline V gene encodes CDR1 SQVTM and CDR2 ANQGSEA. With regard to this clonotype: Its specificity is not known.

Sequencing of TCR beta drew on CD8+ and CD4+ T cells from blood. The specimen was CD4+ T cells from PBMCs. This receptor was taken from a human donor with Susac syndrome. The gene calls are TRBV29-1 and TRBJ2-3, with D uncertain. The CDR3 nucleotides read TGCAGCACCTCCGGCCCCCTGCGCGAGGATACGCAGTATTTT. It yields the protein CSTSGPLREDTQYF.